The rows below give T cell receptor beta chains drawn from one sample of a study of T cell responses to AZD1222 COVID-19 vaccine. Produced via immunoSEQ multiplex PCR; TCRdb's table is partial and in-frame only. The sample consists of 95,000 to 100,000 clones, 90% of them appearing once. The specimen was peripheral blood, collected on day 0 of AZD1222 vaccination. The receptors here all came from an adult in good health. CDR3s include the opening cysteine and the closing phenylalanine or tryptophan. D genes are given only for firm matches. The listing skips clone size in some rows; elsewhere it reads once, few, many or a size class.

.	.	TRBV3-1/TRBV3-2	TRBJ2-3	TGTGCCAGCAGCCAAGATCAGCCAAAAGCTTCAGATACGCAGTATTTT	CASSQDQPKASDTQYF
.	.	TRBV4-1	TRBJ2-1	TGCGCCAGCAGACAACTAGGTTTTTACAATGAGCAGTTCTTC	CASRQLGFYNEQFF
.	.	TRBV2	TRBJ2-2	TGTGCCAGCAAGGGGCCGGGGACCGGGGAGCTGTTTTTT	CASKGPGTGELFF
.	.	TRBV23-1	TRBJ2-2	TGCGCCAGCAGTCAATCGGGCCTTTCGAACACCGGGGAGCTGTTTTTT	CASSQSGLSNTGELFF
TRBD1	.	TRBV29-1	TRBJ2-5	TGCAGCGCCGGACAGGGGGCGGAAGAGACCCAGTACTTC	CSAGQGAEETQYF
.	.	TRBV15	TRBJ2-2	TGTGCCACCAGCCCAGGGGCTCCCAGCGGGGAGCTGTTTTTT	CATSPGAPSGELFF
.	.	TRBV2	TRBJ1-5	TGTGCCAGCAGTGAAAGGACAGAAAATCAGCCCCAGCATTTT	CASSERTENQPQHF
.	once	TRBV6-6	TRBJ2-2	TGTGCCAGCAGTTACGTAGAGGGCGGGGAGCTGTTTTTT	CASSYVEGGELFF
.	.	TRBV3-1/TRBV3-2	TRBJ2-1	TGTGCCAGCAGCCCATACAGTGGGGAGTACAATGAGCAGTTCTTC	CASSPYSGEYNEQFF
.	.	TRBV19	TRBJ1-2	TGTGCCAGTAGTATAACGGCCGGGACCTCCTATGGCTACACCTTC	CASSITAGTSYGYTF
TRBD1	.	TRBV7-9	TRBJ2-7	TGTGCCAGCAGCTTTTGGCAGGGACAGCACGAGCAGTACTTC	CASSFWQGQHEQYF
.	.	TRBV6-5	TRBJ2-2	TGTGCCAGCAGTTACTTTCCCGGGAACACCGGGGAGCTGTTTTTT	CASSYFPGNTGELFF
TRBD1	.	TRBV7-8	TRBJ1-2	TGTGCCAGCAGCTTAGCGGGACAGGGCCTCTATGGCTACACCTTC	CASSLAGQGLYGYTF
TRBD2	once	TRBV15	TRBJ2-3	TGTGCCACTTCCGGGCTAGCGGTTACAGATACGCAGTATTTT	CATSGLAVTDTQYF
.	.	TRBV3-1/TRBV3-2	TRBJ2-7	TGTGCCAGCAGCCAGGGACGGGCCTACGAGCAGTACTTC	CASSQGRAYEQYF
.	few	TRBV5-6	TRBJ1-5	TGTGCCAGCAGCAGCGAATTAGGCAGGGGCAATCAGCCCCAGCATTTT	CASSSELGRGNQPQHF